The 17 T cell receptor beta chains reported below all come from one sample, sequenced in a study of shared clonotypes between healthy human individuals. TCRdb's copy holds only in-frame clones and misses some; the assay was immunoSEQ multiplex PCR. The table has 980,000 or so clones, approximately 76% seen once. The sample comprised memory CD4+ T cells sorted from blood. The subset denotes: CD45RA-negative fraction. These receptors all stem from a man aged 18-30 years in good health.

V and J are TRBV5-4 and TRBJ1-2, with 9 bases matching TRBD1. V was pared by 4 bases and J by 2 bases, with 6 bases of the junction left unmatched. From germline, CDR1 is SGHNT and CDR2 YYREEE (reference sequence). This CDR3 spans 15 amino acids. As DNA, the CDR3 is TGTGCCAGCAGCCAAACAGGACAGGGGAACTATGGCTACACCTTC. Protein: CASSQTGQGNYGYTF.

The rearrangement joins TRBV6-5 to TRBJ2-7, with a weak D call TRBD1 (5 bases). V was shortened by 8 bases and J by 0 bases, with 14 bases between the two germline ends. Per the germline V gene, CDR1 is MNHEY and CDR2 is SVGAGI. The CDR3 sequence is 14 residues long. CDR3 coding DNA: TGTGCCAGCTCAAGAACAGGACCCTCCTACGAGCAGTACTTC. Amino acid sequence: CASSRTGPSYEQYF.

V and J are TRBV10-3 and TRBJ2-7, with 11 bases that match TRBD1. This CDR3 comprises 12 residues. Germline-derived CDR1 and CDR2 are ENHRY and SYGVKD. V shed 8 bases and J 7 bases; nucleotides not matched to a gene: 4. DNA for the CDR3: TGTGCCATCGGACAGGGGGCTTTAGAGCAGTACTTC. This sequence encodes CAIGQGALEQYF.

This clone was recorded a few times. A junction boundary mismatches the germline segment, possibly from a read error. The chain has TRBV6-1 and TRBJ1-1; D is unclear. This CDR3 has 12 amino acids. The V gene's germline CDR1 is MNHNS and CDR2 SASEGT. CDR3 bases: TGTGCCAGCAGGCTAAGGAACCCTGAAGCTTTCTTT. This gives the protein CASRLRNPEAFF.

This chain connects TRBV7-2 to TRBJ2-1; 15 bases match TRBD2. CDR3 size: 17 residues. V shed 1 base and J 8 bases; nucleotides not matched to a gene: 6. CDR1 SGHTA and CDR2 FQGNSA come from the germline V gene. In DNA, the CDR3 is TGTGCCAGCAGCTTAGTTGGTGGGACTAGCGGGAGGTATGAGCAGTTCTTC. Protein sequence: CASSLVGGTSGRYEQFF.

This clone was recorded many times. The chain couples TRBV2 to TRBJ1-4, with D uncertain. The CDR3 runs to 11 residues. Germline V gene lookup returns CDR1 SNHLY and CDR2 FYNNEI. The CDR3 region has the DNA TGTGGCTCCGGGCAGGACGAAAAACTGTTTTTT. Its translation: CGSGQDEKLFF.

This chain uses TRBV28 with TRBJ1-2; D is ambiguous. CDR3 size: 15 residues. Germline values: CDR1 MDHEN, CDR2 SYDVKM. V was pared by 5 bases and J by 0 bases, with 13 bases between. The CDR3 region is CASSPPSITNYGYTF. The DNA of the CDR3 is TGTGCCAGCAGTCCCCCATCCATTACTAACTATGGCTACACCTTC.

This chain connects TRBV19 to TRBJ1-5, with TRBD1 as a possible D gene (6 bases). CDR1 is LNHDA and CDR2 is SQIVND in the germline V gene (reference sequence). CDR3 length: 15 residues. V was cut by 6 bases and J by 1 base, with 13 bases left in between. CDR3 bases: TGTGCCAGTAGCCCCCAGGGGTTGAGCAATCAGCCCCAGCATTTT. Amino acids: CASSPQGLSNQPQHF. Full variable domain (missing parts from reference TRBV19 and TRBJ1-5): DGGITQSPKYLFRKEGQNVTLSCEQNLNHDAMYWYRQDPGQGLRLIYYSQIVNDFQKGDIAEGYSVSREKKESFPLTVTSAQKNPTAFYLCASSPQGLSNQPQHFGDGTRLSIL.

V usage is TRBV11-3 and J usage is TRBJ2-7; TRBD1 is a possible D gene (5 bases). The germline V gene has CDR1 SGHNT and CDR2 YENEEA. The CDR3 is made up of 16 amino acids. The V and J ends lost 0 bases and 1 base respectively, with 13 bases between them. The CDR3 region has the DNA TGTGCCAGCAGCTTAGATGCCAGGGTGCGTTCCTACGAGCAGTACTTC. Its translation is CASSLDARVRSYEQYF.

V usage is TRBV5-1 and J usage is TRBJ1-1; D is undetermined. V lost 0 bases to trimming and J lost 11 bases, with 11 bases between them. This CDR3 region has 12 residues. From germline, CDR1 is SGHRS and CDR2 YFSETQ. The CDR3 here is CASSLDGPGAFF. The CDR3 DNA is TGCGCCAGCAGCTTGGATGGCCCCGGGGCTTTCTTT.

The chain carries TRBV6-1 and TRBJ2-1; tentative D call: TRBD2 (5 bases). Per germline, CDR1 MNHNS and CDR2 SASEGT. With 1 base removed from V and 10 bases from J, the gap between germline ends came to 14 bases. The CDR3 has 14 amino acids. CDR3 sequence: CASSEVGVGGEQFF. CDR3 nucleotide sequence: TGTGCCAGCAGTGAAGTTGGGGTTGGAGGAGAGCAGTTCTTC.

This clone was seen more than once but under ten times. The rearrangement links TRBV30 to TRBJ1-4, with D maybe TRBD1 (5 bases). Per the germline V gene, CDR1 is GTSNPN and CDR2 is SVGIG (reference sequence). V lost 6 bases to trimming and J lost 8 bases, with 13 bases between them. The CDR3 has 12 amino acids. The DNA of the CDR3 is TGTGCCTGCTCGTGGGGGGAAGAAAAACTGTTTTTT. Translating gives CACSWGEEKLFF.

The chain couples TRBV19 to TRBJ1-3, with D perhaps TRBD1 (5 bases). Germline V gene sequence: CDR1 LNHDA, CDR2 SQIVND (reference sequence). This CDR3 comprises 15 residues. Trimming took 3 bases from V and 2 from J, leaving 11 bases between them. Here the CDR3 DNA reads TGTGCCAGTAGTATTTCGGGACTTCCTGGAAACACCATATATTTT. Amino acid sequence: CASSISGLPGNTIYF. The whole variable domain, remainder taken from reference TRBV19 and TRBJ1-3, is DGGITQSPKYLFRKEGQNVTLSCEQNLNHDAMYWYRQDPGQGLRLIYYSQIVNDFQKGDIAEGYSVSREKKESFPLTVTSAQKNPTAFYLCASSISGLPGNTIYFGEGSWLTVV.

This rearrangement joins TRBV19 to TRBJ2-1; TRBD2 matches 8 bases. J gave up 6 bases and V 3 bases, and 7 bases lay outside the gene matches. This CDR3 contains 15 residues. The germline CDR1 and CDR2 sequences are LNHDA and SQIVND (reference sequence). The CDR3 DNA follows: TGTGCCAGTAGTATCCTCGAGCGGGAGAGCAATGAGCAGTTCTTC. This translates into CASSILERESNEQFF. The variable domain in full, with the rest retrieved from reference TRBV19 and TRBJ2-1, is DGGITQSPKYLFRKEGQNVTLSCEQNLNHDAMYWYRQDPGQGLRLIYYSQIVNDFQKGDIAEGYSVSREKKESFPLTVTSAQKNPTAFYLCASSILERESNEQFFGPGTRLTVL.

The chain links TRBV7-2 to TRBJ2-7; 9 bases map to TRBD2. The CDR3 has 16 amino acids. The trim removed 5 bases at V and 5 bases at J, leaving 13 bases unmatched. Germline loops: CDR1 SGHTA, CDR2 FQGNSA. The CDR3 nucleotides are TGTGCCAGCAGCCCCAGGGGGACTAGCCGAGTAGACGAGCAGTACTTC. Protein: CASSPRGTSRVDEQYF. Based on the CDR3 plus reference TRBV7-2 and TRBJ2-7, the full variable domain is GAGVSQSPSNKVTEKGKDVELRCDPISGHTALYWYRQSLGQGLEFLIYFQGNSAPDKSGLPSDRFSAERTGGSVSTLTIQRTQQEDSAVYLCASSPRGTSRVDEQYFGPGTRLTVT.

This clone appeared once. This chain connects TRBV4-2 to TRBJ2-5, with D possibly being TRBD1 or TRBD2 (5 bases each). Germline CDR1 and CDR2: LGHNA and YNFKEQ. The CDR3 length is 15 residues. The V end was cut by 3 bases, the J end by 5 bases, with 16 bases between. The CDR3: CASSQATGREETQYF. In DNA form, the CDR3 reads TGTGCCAGCAGCCAGGCTACGGGACGAGAGGAGACCCAGTACTTC.

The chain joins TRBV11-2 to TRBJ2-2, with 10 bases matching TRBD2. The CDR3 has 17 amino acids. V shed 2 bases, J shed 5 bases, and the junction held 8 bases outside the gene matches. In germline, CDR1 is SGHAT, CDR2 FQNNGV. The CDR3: CASSLNSLAGVTGELFF. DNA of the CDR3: TGTGCCAGCAGCTTAAACTCTCTAGCGGGAGTAACCGGGGAGCTGTTTTTT.